This TCR beta chain was recovered during a study of blood T cell repertoires in COVID-19. Study background: Acute-phase and convalescent COVID-19 samples originated in the United States, Italy and Spain.

This CDR3 region has 20 residues. V shed 4 bases and J 0 bases; nucleotides not matched to a gene: 11. Looked up from germline, CDR1 is LGHNA and CDR2 is YSLEER. Assay used: immunoSEQ multiplex PCR; TCRdb lists only in-frame clones, some missing. Of about 59,000 clones listed, over 75% were seen once; the top ten hold approximately 5.1%. The chain has TRBV4-3 and TRBJ2-3; 15 bases fit TRBD2. This receptor was identified in an older man in a cohort sampled during active COVID-19. The specimen was peripheral blood. In DNA form, the CDR3 reads TGCGCCAGCAGCCCGAGATGGACTAGCGGGGGGGAAACTAGCACAGATACGCAGTATTTT. Protein product: CASSPRWTSGGETSTDTQYF.